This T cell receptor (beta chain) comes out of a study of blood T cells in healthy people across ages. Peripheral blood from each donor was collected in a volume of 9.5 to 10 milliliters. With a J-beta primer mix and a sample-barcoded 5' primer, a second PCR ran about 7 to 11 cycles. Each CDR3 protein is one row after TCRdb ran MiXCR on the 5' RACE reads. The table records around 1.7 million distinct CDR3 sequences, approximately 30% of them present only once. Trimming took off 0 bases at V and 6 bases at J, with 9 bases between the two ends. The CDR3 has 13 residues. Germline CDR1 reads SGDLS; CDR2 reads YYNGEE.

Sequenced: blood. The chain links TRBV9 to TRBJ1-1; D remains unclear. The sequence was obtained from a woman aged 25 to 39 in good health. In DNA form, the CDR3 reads TGTGCCAGCAGCGTAGACTCCGGACCTGAAGCTTTCTTT. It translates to CASSVDSGPEAFF.